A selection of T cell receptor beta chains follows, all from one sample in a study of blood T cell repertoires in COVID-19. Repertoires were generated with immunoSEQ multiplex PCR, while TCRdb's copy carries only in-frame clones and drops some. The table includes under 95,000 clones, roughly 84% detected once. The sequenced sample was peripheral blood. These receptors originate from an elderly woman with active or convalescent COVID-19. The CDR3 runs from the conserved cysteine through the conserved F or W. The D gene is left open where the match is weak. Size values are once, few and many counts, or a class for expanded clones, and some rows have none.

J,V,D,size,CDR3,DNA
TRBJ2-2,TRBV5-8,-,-,CASSLRGYTGELFF,TGTGCCAGCAGCTTGAGAGGTTACACCGGGGAGCTGTTTTTT
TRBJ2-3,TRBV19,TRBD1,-,CASHQTGFSTDTQYF,TGTGCCAGTCACCAGACAGGGTTTAGTACAGATACGCAGTATTTT
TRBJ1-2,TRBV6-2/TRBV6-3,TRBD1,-,CASSATGTGYGYTF,TGTGCCAGCAGCGCCACCGGGACAGGTTACGGCTACACCTTC
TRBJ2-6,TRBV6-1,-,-,CASSEGPPASGANVLTF,TGTGCCAGCAGTGAGGGCCCCCCGGCATCTGGGGCCAACGTCCTGACTTTC
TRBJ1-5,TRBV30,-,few,CAWSRSNQPQHF,TGTGCCTGGAGCAGGAGCAATCAGCCCCAGCATTTT
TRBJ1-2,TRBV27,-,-,CASSARVAWSYYGYTF,TGTGCCAGCAGTGCCCGGGTGGCGTGGAGCTACTATGGCTACACCTTC
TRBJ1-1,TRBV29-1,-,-,CSVEVYGRNTEAFF,TGCAGCGTTGAAGTCTATGGGAGGAACACTGAAGCTTTCTTT
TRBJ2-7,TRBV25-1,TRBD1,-,CASSAPGTVFEQYF,TGTGCCAGCAGTGCGCCCGGGACAGTTTTCGAGCAGTACTTC
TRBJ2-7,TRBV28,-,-,CASREGPRRFEQYF,TGTGCCAGCAGGGAGGGACCCCGGAGGTTCGAGCAGTACTTC
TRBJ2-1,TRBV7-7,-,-,CASSLTGSYNEQFF,TGTGCCAGCAGCTTAACAGGCTCCTACAATGAGCAGTTCTTC
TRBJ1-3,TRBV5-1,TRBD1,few,CASSLRGREGNTIYF,TGCGCCAGCAGCTTGAGGGGGCGGGAAGGAAACACCATATATTTT
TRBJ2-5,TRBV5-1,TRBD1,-,CASSLGGTGEETQYF,TGCGCCAGCAGCTTGGGGGGGACAGGGGAAGAGACCCAGTACTTC
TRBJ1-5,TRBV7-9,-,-,CASSLYPQPQHF,TGTGCCAGCAGCTTATATCCTCAGCCCCAGCATTTT
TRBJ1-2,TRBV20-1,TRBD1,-,CSASGQGGDYGYTF,TGCAGTGCTAGTGGTCAGGGGGGTGACTATGGCTACACCTTC
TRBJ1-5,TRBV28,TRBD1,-,CASSQRTGGRQPQHF,TGTGCCAGCAGTCAAAGGACAGGGGGACGCCAGCCCCAGCATTTT
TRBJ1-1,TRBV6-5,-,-,CASSYYRGGNTEAFF,TGTGCCAGCAGTTATTATCGGGGTGGGAACACTGAAGCTTTCTTT
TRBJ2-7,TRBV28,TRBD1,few,CASRPPRGRQYF,TGTGCCAGCAGACCCCCCAGGGGGAGGCAGTACTTC
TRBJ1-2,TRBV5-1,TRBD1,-,CASSLIGDSYYGYTF,TGCGCCAGCAGCTTGATAGGGGACAGTTACTATGGCTACACCTTC
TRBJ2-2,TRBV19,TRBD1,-,CASTEDRVFSGELFF,TGTGCCAGTACTGAGGACAGGGTATTTTCCGGGGAGCTGTTTTTT
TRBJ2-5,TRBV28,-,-,CASSLILSGLETQYF,TGTGCCAGCAGTCTTATCCTTTCGGGGTTAGAGACCCAGTACTTC
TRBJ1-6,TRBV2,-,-,CASNGYNSPLHF,TGTGCCAGCAACGGCTATAATTCACCCCTCCACTTT
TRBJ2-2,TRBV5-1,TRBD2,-,CASSLSVGGSTGELFF,TGCGCCAGCAGCTTGTCAGTTGGCGGGAGCACCGGGGAGCTGTTTTTT
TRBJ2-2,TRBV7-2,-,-,CASSPKRSANTGELFF,TGTGCCAGCAGCCCGAAGCGGTCCGCGAACACCGGGGAGCTGTTTTTT
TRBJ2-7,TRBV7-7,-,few,CASSPQQYHEQYF,TGTGCTAGCAGCCCCCAACAGTACCACGAGCAGTACTTC
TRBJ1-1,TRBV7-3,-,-,CASSTTGNTEAFF,TGTGCCAGCAGCACAACAGGAAACACTGAAGCTTTCTTT
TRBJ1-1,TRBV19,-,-,CASMSLRQGRLQDTEAFF,TGTGCCAGTATGTCCCTCAGGCAGGGCCGATTACAGGACACTGAAGCTTTCTTT
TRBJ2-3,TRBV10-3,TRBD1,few,CAISRDRVEDTQYF,TGTGCCATCAGTAGGGACAGGGTGGAAGATACGCAGTATTTT
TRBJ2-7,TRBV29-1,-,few,CSVKRVPGGEQYF,TGCAGCGTCAAACGGGTCCCTGGGGGGGAGCAGTACTTC
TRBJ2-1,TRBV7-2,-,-,CASSLDYRGEQFF,TGTGCCAGCAGCTTAGACTATCGCGGTGAGCAGTTCTTC
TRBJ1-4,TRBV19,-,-,CASSPTQTTNEKLFF,TGTGCCAGTAGTCCCACACAGACAACTAATGAAAAACTGTTTTTT
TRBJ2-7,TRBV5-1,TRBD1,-,CASSPQGSPYEQYF,TGCGCCAGCAGCCCACAGGGGAGCCCCTACGAGCAGTACTTC
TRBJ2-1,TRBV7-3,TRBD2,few,CASSLTIASGSYNEQFF,TGTGCCAGCAGCTTAACGATAGCTAGCGGATCCTACAATGAGCAGTTCTTC
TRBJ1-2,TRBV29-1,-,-,CSFERGAGGYTF,TGCAGCTTCGAACGGGGGGCTGGAGGCTACACCTTC
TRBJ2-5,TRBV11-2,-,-,CASSRPSGETQYF,TGTGCCAGCAGCCGCCCTAGTGGGGAGACCCAGTACTTC
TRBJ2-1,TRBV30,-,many,CARSRQGGNEQFF,TGTGCCCGGAGCCGGCAGGGTGGAAATGAGCAGTTCTTC
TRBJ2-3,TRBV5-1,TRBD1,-,CASSLGGGTGSDTQYF,TGCGCCAGCAGCTTGGGAGGGGGGACAGGGTCAGATACGCAGTATTTT
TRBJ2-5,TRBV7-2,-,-,CASSWRAQQETQYF,TGTGCCAGCAGCTGGAGGGCCCAACAAGAGACCCAGTACTTC
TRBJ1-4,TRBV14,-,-,CASSQVSSRGKLFF,TGTGCCAGCAGCCAAGTGAGCTCGAGGGGGAAACTGTTTTTT
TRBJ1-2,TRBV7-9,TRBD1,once,CASSLVLRRGLAYGYTF,TGTGCCAGCAGCTTAGTTCTGCGCAGGGGGCTGGCCTATGGCTACACCTTC
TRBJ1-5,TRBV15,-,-,CATSRGRRGNQPQHF,TGTGCCACCAGCAGAGGAAGGAGGGGCAATCAGCCCCAGCATTTT
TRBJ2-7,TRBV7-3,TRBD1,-,CASRRSGTGPHEQYF,TGTGCCAGCAGACGATCCGGGACAGGGCCCCACGAGCAGTACTTC
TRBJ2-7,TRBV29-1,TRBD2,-,CSVAREPGEQYF,TGCAGCGTTGCGCGGGAGCCGGGGGAGCAGTACTTC
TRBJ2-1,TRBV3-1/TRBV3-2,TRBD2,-,CASSQLTSGPLAEQFF,TGTGCCAGCAGCCAACTTACTAGCGGACCGCTGGCTGAGCAGTTCTTC
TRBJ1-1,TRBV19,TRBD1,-,CASSGQGSGTEAFF,TGTGCCAGTAGTGGACAGGGGAGTGGGACTGAAGCTTTCTTT
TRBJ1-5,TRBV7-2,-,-,CASSPRTNSNQPQHF,TGTGCCAGCAGCCCTAGAACGAATAGCAATCAGCCCCAGCATTTT
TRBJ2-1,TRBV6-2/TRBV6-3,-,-,CASSTYNEQFF,TGTGCCAGCAGTACTTACAATGAGCAGTTCTTC
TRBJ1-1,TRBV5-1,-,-,CASRTEPGGSTEAFF,TGCGCCAGCAGAACAGAGCCTGGGGGCAGCACTGAAGCTTTCTTT
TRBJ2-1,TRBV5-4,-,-,CASSLPGDSSYNEQFF,TGTGCCAGCAGCTTGCCCGGAGACAGCTCCTACAATGAGCAGTTCTTC
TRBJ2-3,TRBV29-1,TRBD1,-,CSVEPTGLEADTQYF,TGCAGCGTTGAACCGACAGGGTTAGAAGCAGATACGCAGTATTTT